The clone carrying this T cell receptor beta chain turned up a few times. The data stem from a study of blood T cell repertoires in COVID-19. Across the whole study: Sites in the United States, Italy and Spain provided acute and convalescent COVID-19 samples.

Original processing notes: Nucleated cell number was recorded as an estimate derived from reference gene primer amplification. Assay: immunoSEQ multiplex PCR; the TCRdb copy retains only in-frame clones and omits some. V and J calls and clone size come straight from that table; D and trimming were deduced from the DNA. The table records around 400,000 clones, more than 70% of them present only once. Seattle's enrolled individuals joined amid active infection and were then monitored longitudinally. Source material: peripheral blood. The TCR sequence derives from a woman aged 60-70 years with COVID-19, enrolled during active disease.

The CDR3, as DNA: TGCGCCAGCAGCTCCCGACTAGTCGGCACAGATACGCAGTATTTT. This codes for CASSSRLVGTDTQYF. The chain joins TRBV4-1 to TRBJ2-3; D might be TRBD2 (6 bases). Germline V lookup: CDR1 MGHRA, CDR2 YSYEKL. The CDR3 consists of 15 residues. The V and J ends lost 5 bases and 1 base respectively, with 13 bases between them.